These 7 T cell receptor beta chains came from one sample sequenced in a study of blood T cell repertoires in COVID-19. The method was immunoSEQ multiplex PCR; TCRdb's version includes in-frame clones alone and lacks a portion of them. The table shows roughly 96,000 clones, with roughly 82% occurring only once. The material sequenced was peripheral blood. All receptors derive from a man older than 75 with acute or convalescent COVID-19.

The chain joins TRBV27 to TRBJ2-1, with TRBD2 matching 8 bases. CDR1 is MNHEY, CDR2 SMNVEV, per germline (reference sequence). V lost 2 bases and J lost 8; bases outside the gene matches: 11. The CDR3 extends over 16 amino acids. CDR3 bases: TGTGCCAGCAGTTTAGGTGGGACTAGGGTAAGGGATGAGCAGTTCTTC. Translated, it gives CASSLGGTRVRDEQFF.

This chain uses TRBV3-1 (or the pseudogene TRBV3-2) with TRBJ2-5, with 10 bases identical to TRBD2. Germline assignment: CDR1 LGHDT and CDR2 YNNKEL (reference sequence). CDR3 length equals 15 residues. The V segment lost 4 bases and the J segment 1 base; nucleotides outside the gene matches: 3. The CDR3 region has the DNA TGTGCCAGCAGCCTACTAGCGGGATCCCAAGAGACCCAGTACTTC. The encoded protein is CASSLLAGSQETQYF.

The V and J genes are TRBV19 and TRBJ1-2; no firm D call. This CDR3 has 14 residues. V lost 5 bases, J lost 0 bases, and 10 bases lay in between. From germline, CDR1 is LNHDA and CDR2 SQIVND (reference sequence). The CDR3 protein is CASSSSLANYGYTF. The CDR3 bases are TGTGCCAGTAGTTCTTCTCTCGCTAACTATGGCTACACCTTC. Full variable domain (missing parts from reference TRBV19 and TRBJ1-2): DGGITQSPKYLFRKEGQNVTLSCEQNLNHDAMYWYRQDPGQGLRLIYYSQIVNDFQKGDIAEGYSVSREKKESFPLTVTSAQKNPTAFYLCASSSSLANYGYTFGSGTRLTVV.

This sequence joins TRBV28 and TRBJ1-1, with 9 bases fitting TRBD1. This CDR3 contains 13 residues. CDR1 is MDHEN, CDR2 SYDVKM, per germline. Losses at the gene ends were 7 bases for V and 1 base for J; bases not matched to a gene: 1. The CDR3, as DNA: TGTGCCAGCAAGACAGGGGGGAACACTGAAGCTTTCTTT. Translation gives CASKTGGNTEAFF.

The chain recombines TRBV28 with TRBJ1-4, with unresolved D. CDR1 and CDR2 from the germline V gene are MDHEN and SYDVKM. CDR3 length: 14 residues. V dropped 3 bases and J dropped 7 bases, with 12 bases sitting between them. The CDR3 DNA is TGTGCCAGCAGTTTCGGCGGGGTAGGTGAAAAACTGTTTTTT. Translated: CASSFGGVGEKLFF.

The V gene is TRBV19, the J gene TRBJ2-1, with 10 bases that match TRBD1. The CDR3 loop spans 16 amino acids. Per the germline V gene, CDR1 is LNHDA and CDR2 is SQIVND (reference sequence). Trimming at V came to 3 bases and at J to 7 bases, leaving 9 bases not matched to a gene. The CDR3 reads CASSIPGTGVLNEQFF. The CDR3 nucleotides are TGTGCCAGTAGTATCCCCGGGACAGGGGTCCTGAATGAGCAGTTCTTC.

The chain has TRBV5-1 and TRBJ1-1; D is perhaps TRBD1 (6 bases). V was pared by 3 bases and J by 4 bases, with 13 bases between. The CDR3 spans 14 residues. CDR1 is SGHRS and CDR2 is YFSETQ in the germline V gene. CDR3 region: CASSSGGGVTEAFF. The CDR3 DNA follows: TGCGCCAGCAGCTCCGGAGGGGGGGTCACTGAAGCTTTCTTT.